One sample yielded the 10 T cell receptor beta chains listed below, sequenced in a study of blood T cells in healthy people across ages. A sample-barcoded 5' primer and a J-beta primer mix were used in a second PCR of roughly 7 to 11 cycles. TCRdb independently ran MiXCR on the 5' RACE reads; one entry per CDR3 protein. The data show about 1.8 million distinct CDR3 sequences, with roughly 49% seen just once and 2.1% held by the top ten. The sample consisted of blood. Receptors were obtained from a woman in her thirties or forties in good health.

The chain recombines TRBV6-2 or TRBV6-3 with TRBJ2-1, with TRBD1 matching 7 bases. Germline lookup yields CDR1 MNHEY and CDR2 SVGEGT. CDR3 length equals 15 residues. The V segment lost 0 bases and the J segment 8 bases; nucleotides outside the gene matches: 7. In DNA, the CDR3 is TGTGCCAGCAGTTACTCGAGGGGGCTCCCAGATGAGCAGTTCTTC. As protein: CASSYSRGLPDEQFF.

This clonotype was recorded a few times. J is TRBJ2-3 and V is TRBV11-2, with a weak D call TRBD1 (8 bases). The CDR3 totals 16 residues. V shed 3 bases and J shed 2 bases, with 15 bases lying between them. Germline V gene data show CDR1 as SGHAT and CDR2 as FQNNGV. CDR3 loop: CASSFRGRGNTDTQYF. The CDR3 DNA sequence: TGTGCCAGCAGCTTCAGGGGGCGGGGGAACACAGATACGCAGTATTTT. The full variable domain, its missing parts supplied by reference TRBV11-2 and TRBJ2-3, is EAGVAQSPRYKIIEKRQSVAFWCNPISGHATLYWYQQILGQGPKLLIQFQNNGVVDDSQLPKDRFSAERLKGVDSTLKIQPAKLEDSAVYLCASSFRGRGNTDTQYFGPGTRLTVL.

The genes are TRBV20-1 and TRBJ2-7, with no clear D. The CDR3 totals 13 residues. V shed 7 bases and J shed 3 bases, with 16 bases lying between them. CDR1 and CDR2 from the germline V gene are DFQATT and SNEGSKA (reference sequence). The CDR3 spells CSGRGIPYYEQYF. The CDR3 DNA is TGCAGTGGAAGAGGAATCCCATACTACGAGCAGTACTTC.

CDR3 DNA sequence: TGTGCCAGCAGGGCCCGTTTCCGAGAGCAGTTCTTC. Protein sequence: CASRARFREQFF. V gene TRBV27 combines with J gene TRBJ2-1; D ambiguous. The CDR3 runs 12 residues. The V end lost 6 bases, the J end lost 10 bases, and 13 bases lay between the germline ends. The germline V gene encodes CDR1 MNHEY and CDR2 SMNVEV (reference sequence).

This clonotype was detected a few times. The chain employs TRBV5-1 and TRBJ2-1, with TRBD2 matching over 9 bases. The V gene's germline CDR1 is SGHRS and CDR2 YFSETQ. V trimming: 5 bases; J trimming: 7 bases; junction bases outside the gene matches: 13. This CDR3 contains 16 residues. CDR3 coding DNA: TGCGCCAGCAGGAGGTATAGCGGGGGCTCGGTAAATGAGCAGTTCTTC. It specifies CASRRYSGGSVNEQFF.

The chain carries TRBV6-2 or TRBV6-3 and TRBJ2-5, with 12 bases aligning to TRBD2. The germline gives CDR1 MNHEY, CDR2 SVGEGT. V trimming: 2 bases; J trimming: 1 base; junction bases outside the gene matches: 14. This CDR3 region has 20 residues. Here the CDR3 DNA reads TGTGCCAGCAGTTACCCTTTGTATAGGACTAGCGGGGAGAGCCAAGAGACCCAGTACTTC. Translating gives CASSYPLYRTSGESQETQYF.

A few counts support this clonotype. This chain joins TRBV24-1 and TRBJ2-1, with TRBD1 identical over 9 bases. The J segment lost 9 bases and the V segment lost 2 bases, leaving 10 bases of the junction unmatched. The germline CDR1 and CDR2 sequences are KGHDR and SFDVKD. The CDR3 length is 16 residues. CDR3 nucleotide sequence: TGTGCCACCAGTGATTCCGGGACAGGGAGAGTAGGTGAGCAGTTCTTC. It specifies CATSDSGTGRVGEQFF.

This rearrangement joins TRBV7-2 to TRBJ2-3, with a weak D call TRBD2 (5 bases). The V gene lost 5 bases and the J gene lost 6 bases, with 15 bases spanning the gap. CDR1 and CDR2 (germline): SGHTA, FQGNSA. The CDR3 runs 14 residues. Here the CDR3 reads CASSLGLDQDTQYF. As DNA, the CDR3 is TGTGCCAGCAGCCTTGGACTTGATCAGGATACGCAGTATTTT.

This clonotype has just a few counts. The rearrangement uses TRBV4-3 and TRBJ2-7; 14 bases fit TRBD2. Germline V gene lookup returns CDR1 LGHNA and CDR2 YSLEER. After removal of 0 bases from V and 5 bases from J, the junction contained 3 bases not matched to a gene. The CDR3 runs 16 residues. The CDR3 coding sequence is TGCGCCAGCAGCCAAGACACGGGACTAGCGGGGGACGAGCAGTACTTC. Translated, it gives CASSQDTGLAGDEQYF.

J is TRBJ2-3 and V is TRBV6-5; possible D gene TRBD2, 6 bases. Per the germline V gene, CDR1 is MNHEY and CDR2 is SVGAGI. The CDR3 consists of 14 residues. Deletions cut 8 bases from V and 0 bases from J, with 12 bases between. CDR3 nucleotide sequence: TGTGCCAGCGGGGCGGGGAGCAGCACAGATACGCAGTATTTT. This codes for CASGAGSSTDTQYF.